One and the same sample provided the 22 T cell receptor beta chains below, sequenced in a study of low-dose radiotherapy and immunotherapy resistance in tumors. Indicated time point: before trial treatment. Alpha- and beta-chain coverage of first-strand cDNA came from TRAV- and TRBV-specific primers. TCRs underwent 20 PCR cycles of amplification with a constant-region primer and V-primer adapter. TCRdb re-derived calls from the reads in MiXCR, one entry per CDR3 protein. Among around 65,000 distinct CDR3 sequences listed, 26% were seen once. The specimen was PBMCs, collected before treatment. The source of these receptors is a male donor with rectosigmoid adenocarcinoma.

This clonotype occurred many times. DNA for the CDR3: TGTGCCAGCAGTACTCCATCCCCCGGGAGCGCCTCTGGGGCCAACGTCCTGACTTTC. This gives the protein CASSTPSPGSASGANVLTF. This sequence joins TRBV5-4 and TRBJ2-6, with D perhaps TRBD2 (6 bases). The V gene's germline CDR1 is SGHNT and CDR2 YYREEE (reference sequence). The ends were cut back, 5 bases at V and 0 bases at J, with 21 bases in the middle. This CDR3 has 19 amino acids. The full variable domain, completed using reference TRBV5-4 and TRBJ2-6, is ETGVTQSPTHLIKTRGQQVTLRCSSQSGHNTVSWYQQALGQGPQFIFQYYREEENGRGNFPPRFSGLQFPNYSSELNVNALELDDSALYLCASSTPSPGSASGANVLTFGAGSRLTVL.

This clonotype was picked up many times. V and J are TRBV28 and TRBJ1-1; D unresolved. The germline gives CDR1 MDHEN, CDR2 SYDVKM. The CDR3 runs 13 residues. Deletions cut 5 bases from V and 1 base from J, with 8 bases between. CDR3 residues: CASSGPPNTEAFF. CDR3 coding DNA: TGTGCCAGCAGTGGTCCCCCGAACACTGAAGCTTTCTTT.

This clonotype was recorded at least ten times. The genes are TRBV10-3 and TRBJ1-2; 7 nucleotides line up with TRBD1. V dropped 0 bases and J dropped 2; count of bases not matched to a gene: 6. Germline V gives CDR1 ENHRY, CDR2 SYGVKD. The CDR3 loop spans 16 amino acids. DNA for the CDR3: TGTGCCATCAGTGAGTCTCGGGCAGGGGGAAACTATGGCTACACCTTC. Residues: CAISESRAGGNYGYTF.

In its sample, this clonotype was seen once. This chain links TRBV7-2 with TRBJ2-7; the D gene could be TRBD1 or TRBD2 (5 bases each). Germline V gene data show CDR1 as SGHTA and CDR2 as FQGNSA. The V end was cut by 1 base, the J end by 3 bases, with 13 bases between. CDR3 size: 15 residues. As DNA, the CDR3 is TGTGCCAGCAGCTTAGTTGGGACCACTAACTACGAGCAGTACTTC. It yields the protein CASSLVGTTNYEQYF.

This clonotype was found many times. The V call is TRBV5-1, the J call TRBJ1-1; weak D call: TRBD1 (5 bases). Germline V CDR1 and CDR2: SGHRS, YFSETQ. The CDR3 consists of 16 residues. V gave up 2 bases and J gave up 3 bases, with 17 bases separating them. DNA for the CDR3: TGCGCCAGCAGCTTTACCTCTTTCCAGGGAGACACTGAAGCTTTCTTT. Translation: CASSFTSFQGDTEAFF.

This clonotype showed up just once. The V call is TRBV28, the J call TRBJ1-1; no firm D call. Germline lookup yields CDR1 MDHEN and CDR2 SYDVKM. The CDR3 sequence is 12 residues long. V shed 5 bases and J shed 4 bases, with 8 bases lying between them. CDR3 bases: TGTGCCAGCAGTACGCCGACCACTGAAGCTTTCTTT. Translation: CASSTPTTEAFF. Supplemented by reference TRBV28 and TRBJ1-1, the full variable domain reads DVKVTQSSRYLVKRTGEKVFLECVQDMDHENMFWYRQDPGLGLRLIYFSYDVKMKEKGDIPEGYSVSREKKERFSLILESASTNQTSMYLCASSTPTTEAFFGQGTRLTVV.

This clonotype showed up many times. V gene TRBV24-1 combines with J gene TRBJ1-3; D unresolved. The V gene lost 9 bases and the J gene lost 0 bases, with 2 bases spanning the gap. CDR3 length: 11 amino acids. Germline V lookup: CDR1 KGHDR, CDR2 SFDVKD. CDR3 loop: CATSSGNTIYF. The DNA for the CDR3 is TGTGCCACCTCCTCTGGAAACACCATATATTTT.

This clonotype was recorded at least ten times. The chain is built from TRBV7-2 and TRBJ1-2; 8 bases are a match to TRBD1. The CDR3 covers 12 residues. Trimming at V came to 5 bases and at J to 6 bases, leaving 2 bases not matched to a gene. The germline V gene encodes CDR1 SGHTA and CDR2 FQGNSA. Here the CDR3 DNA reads TGTGCCAGCAGCGCGGACAGGGATGGCTACACCTTC. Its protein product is CASSADRDGYTF.

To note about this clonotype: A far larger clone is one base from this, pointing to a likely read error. The CDR3 here is CASTGARPRSEQFF. The CDR3 coding sequence is TGTGCCAGCACCGGGGCCAGGCCAAGGAGTGAGCAGTTCTTC. The chain couples TRBV6-8 to TRBJ2-1, with D tentatively TRBD1 or TRBD2 (5 bases each). This CDR3 has 14 amino acids. Germline CDR1 MNHGY, CDR2 SAAAGT. Trimming took 7 bases from V and 9 from J, leaving 19 bases between them.

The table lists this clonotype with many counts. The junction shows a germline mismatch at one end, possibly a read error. The DNA of the CDR3 is TGTGCTAGCAGCTTAATGGTAGGCACAGATACGCAGTATTTT. It encodes CASSLMVGTDTQYF. The chain links TRBV7-7 to TRBJ2-3; D is unclear. Germline lookup yields CDR1 SSHAT and CDR2 FNYEAQ (reference sequence). The CDR3 spans 14 residues.

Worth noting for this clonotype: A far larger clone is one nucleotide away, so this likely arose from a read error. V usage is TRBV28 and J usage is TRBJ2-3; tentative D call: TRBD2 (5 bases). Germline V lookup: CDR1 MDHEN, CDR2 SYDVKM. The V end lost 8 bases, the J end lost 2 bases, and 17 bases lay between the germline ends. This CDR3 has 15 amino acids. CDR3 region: CASESGEKNTDTQYF. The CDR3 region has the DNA TGTGCCAGCGAATCCGGGGAAAAGAACACAGATACGCAGTATTTT.

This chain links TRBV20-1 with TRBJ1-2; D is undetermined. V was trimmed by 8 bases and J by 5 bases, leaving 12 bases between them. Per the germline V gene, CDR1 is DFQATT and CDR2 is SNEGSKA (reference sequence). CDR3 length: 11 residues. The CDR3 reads CSPQAGYGYTF. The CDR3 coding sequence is TGCAGTCCTCAAGCGGGGTATGGCTACACCTTC.

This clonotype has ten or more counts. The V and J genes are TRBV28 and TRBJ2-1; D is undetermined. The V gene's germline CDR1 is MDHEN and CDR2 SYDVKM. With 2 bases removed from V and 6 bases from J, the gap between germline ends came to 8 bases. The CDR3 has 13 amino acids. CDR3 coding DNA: TGTGCCAGCAGTTTACCCATGCGCAATGAGCAGTTCTTC. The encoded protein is CASSLPMRNEQFF.

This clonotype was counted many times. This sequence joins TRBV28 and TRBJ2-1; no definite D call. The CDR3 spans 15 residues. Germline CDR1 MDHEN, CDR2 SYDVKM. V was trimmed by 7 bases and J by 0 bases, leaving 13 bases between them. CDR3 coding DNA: TGTGCCAGCAACTCGGCGCCTAACTCCTACAATGAGCAGTTCTTC. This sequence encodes CASNSAPNSYNEQFF. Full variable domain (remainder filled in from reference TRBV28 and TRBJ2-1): DVKVTQSSRYLVKRTGEKVFLECVQDMDHENMFWYRQDPGLGLRLIYFSYDVKMKEKGDIPEGYSVSREKKERFSLILESASTNQTSMYLCASNSAPNSYNEQFFGPGTRLTVL.

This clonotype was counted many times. CDR3 DNA: TGTGCCAGCAGTTTACCGCCCCCGGGCTCCGGGGAGCTGTTTTTT. Residues: CASSLPPPGSGELFF. V usage is TRBV28 and J usage is TRBJ2-2; unclear D gene. The V end was cut by 2 bases, the J end by 6 bases, with 13 bases between. The germline CDR1 and CDR2 sequences are MDHEN and SYDVKM. The CDR3 covers 15 residues. Together with reference TRBV28 and TRBJ2-2, the CDR3 gives the full variable domain: DVKVTQSSRYLVKRTGEKVFLECVQDMDHENMFWYRQDPGLGLRLIYFSYDVKMKEKGDIPEGYSVSREKKERFSLILESASTNQTSMYLCASSLPPPGSGELFFGEGSRLTVL.

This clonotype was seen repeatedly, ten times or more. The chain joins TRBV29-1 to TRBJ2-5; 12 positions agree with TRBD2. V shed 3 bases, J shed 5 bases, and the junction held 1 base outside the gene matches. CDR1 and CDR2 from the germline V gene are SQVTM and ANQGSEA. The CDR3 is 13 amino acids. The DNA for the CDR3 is TGCAGCGTTGAGACTAGCGGGAGTGAGACCCAGTACTTC. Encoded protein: CSVETSGSETQYF.

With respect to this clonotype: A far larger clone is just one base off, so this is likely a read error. CDR3 residues: CASSERQGYEQFF. The CDR3 region has the DNA TGTGCCAGCAGTGAACGACAGGGTTACGAGCAGTTCTTC. The rearrangement uses TRBV6-2 or TRBV6-3 and TRBJ2-1; TRBD1 matches at 7 bases. V lost 5 bases to trimming and J lost 10 bases; unmatched junction nucleotides: 8. The CDR3 covers 13 residues. Germline V gene sequence: CDR1 MNHEY, CDR2 SVGEGT.

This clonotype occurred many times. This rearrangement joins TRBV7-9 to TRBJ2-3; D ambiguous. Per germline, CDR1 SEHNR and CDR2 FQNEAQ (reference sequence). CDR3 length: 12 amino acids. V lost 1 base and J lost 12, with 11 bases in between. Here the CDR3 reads CASSLELGTQYF. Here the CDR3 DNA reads TGTGCCAGCAGCTTAGAACTGGGCACACAGTATTTT.

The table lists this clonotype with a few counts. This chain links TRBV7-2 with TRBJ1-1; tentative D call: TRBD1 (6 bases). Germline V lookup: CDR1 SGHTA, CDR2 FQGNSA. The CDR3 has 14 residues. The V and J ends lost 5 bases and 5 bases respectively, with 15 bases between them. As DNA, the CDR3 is TGTGCCAGCAGCCTATCAGGGGTAGTTACTGAAGCTTTCTTT. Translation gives CASSLSGVVTEAFF.

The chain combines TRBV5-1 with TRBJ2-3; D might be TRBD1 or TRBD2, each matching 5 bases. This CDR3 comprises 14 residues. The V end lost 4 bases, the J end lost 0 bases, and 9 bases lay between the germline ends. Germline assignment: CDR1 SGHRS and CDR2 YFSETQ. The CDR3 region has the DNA TGCGCCAGCAGCCTCGAGGGGAGCACAGATACGCAGTATTTT. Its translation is CASSLEGSTDTQYF.

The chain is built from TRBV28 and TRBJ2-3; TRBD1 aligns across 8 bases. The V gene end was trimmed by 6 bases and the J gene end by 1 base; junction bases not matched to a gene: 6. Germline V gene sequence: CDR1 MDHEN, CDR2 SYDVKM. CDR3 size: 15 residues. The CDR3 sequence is CASRETGAGTDTQYF. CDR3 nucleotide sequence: TGTGCCAGCAGAGAGACAGGGGCTGGCACAGATACGCAGTATTTT.

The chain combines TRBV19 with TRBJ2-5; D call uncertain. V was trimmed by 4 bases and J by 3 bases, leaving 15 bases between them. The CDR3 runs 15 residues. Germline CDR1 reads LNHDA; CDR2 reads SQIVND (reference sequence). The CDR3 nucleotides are TGTGCCAGTAGTAACGAGCGACAAACAAAAGAGACCCAGTACTTC. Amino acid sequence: CASSNERQTKETQYF.